This T cell receptor beta chain originates from a study of beta chain features in type 1 diabetes. This clone was detected only a few times. Investigators reverse transcribed all isolated RNA, so they sequenced expressed TCRB transcripts. Clones were read by immunoSEQ multiplex PCR, and TCRdb kept only the in-frame ones, dropping some. The profile shows under 450,000 clones, about 14% of them singletons. The CDR3 sequence is 14 residues long. The ends were cut back, 2 bases at V and 2 bases at J, with 9 bases in the middle. Germline V gene data show CDR1 as KGHSH and CDR2 as LQKENI. The V and J genes are TRBV18 and TRBJ1-1, with D uncertain. The sequencing sample was made of naive CD4+ T cells from blood. This TCR was recovered from a young woman in good health. The CDR3 reads CASSPFSANTEAFF. In DNA, the CDR3 is TGTGCCAGCTCACCATTTAGCGCTAACACTGAAGCTTTCTTT.